Each of the 4 T cell receptor beta chains below was sequenced from the same sample in a study of cytomegalovirus exposure and HLA in healthy donors. Assay: immunoSEQ multiplex PCR; the TCRdb copy retains only in-frame clones and omits some. The sample lists 150,000 to 200,000 clones; less than 85% were seen once. Sequencing used PBMCs. These receptors were collected from a man younger than 35 in good health and CMV-seropositive.

This chain connects TRBV6-5 to TRBJ2-1; 7 bases are shared with TRBD2. Looked up from germline, CDR1 is MNHEY and CDR2 is SVGAGI. J was trimmed by 10 bases and V by 3 bases; bases with no gene match: 6. CDR3 length equals 13 residues. CDR3 region: CASSYNSGGEQFF. As DNA, the CDR3 is TGTGCCAGCAGTTATAACTCCGGGGGGGAGCAGTTCTTC.

The rearrangement uses TRBV7-4 and TRBJ2-7; 9 nucleotides align to TRBD2. The CDR3 is 16 amino acids. Per the germline V gene, CDR1 is SGHVT and CDR2 is SQSDAQ. Unmatched junction bases numbered 6, after V lost 1 base and J lost 2 bases. This CDR3 is CASSLVSGRLAYEQYF. As DNA, the CDR3 is TGTGCCAGCAGCTTAGTCAGCGGGAGGCTGGCCTACGAGCAGTACTTC.

V and J are TRBV14 and TRBJ1-1; a possible D gene is TRBD1 (6 bases). Trimming pared 3 bases from V and 0 bases from J, leaving 11 bases between. Germline V gene sequence: CDR1 SGHDN, CDR2 FVKESK. This CDR3 is built from 15 residues. The CDR3 loop is CASSQLTGMNTEAFF. DNA for the CDR3: TGTGCCAGCAGCCAGTTAACAGGGATGAACACTGAAGCTTTCTTT.

V is TRBV7-9 and J is TRBJ1-1, with D maybe TRBD1 (6 bases). Per the germline V gene, CDR1 is SEHNR and CDR2 is FQNEAQ (reference sequence). The CDR3 runs to 12 residues. V lost 2 bases and J 6 bases, leaving 7 bases between the germline ends. The CDR3 DNA follows: TGTGCCAGCAGCTTATCAGGGGCTGAAGCTTTCTTT. Protein sequence: CASSLSGAEAFF.